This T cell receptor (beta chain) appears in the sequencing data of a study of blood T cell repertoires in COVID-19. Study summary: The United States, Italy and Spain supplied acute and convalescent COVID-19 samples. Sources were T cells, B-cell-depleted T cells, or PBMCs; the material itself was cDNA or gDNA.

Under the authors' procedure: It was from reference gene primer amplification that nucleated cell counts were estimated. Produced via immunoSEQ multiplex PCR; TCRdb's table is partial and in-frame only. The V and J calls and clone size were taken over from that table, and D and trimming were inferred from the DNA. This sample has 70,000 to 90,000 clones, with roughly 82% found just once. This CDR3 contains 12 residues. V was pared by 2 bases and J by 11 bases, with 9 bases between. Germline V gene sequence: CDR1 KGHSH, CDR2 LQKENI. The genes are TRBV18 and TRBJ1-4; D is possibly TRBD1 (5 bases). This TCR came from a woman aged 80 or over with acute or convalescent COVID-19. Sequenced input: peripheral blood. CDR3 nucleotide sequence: TGTGCCAGCTCACCAGGGGCGAGGAAACTGTTTTTT. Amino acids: CASSPGARKLFF.